This entry lists 11 T cell receptor beta chains sequenced from one sample in a study of prognosis after radiotherapy for stage I lung cancer. Genomic DNA served as the source from which two-round multiplex PCR generated TCR beta CDR3 amplicons. Primers (each specific to one TRBV or TRBJ gene) were used in first-round PCR. TCRdb processed the multiplex PCR reads anew with MiXCR; each CDR3 protein has one entry. This sample has around 60,000 distinct CDR3 sequences, with 26% found just once. The input for sequencing was PBMCs, taken before or after stereotactic body radiation therapy (not recorded which). The source of these receptors is a donor over 45 with non-small cell lung cancer.

In the case of this clonotype: This could be a read error, since a much larger clone is one nucleotide away. The CDR3 is CASSVGDGSSPLHF. CDR3 coding DNA: TGTGCCAGCAGCGTCGGGGACGGGAGTTCACCCCTCCACTTT. J is TRBJ1-6 and V is TRBV9, with a tentative D call TRBD1 (5 bases). V was shortened by 2 bases and J by 9 bases, with 12 bases between the two germline ends. Germline-derived CDR1 and CDR2 are SGDLS and YYNGEE. This CDR3 comprises 14 residues.

This clonotype was seen repeatedly, ten times or more. CDR3 nucleotide sequence: TGTGCCAGTACAGGGACAGCACTAGCCAAAAACATTCAGTACTTC. This translates into CASTGTALAKNIQYF. V usage is TRBV19 and J usage is TRBJ2-4, with 7 bases that match TRBD1. The germline V gene has CDR1 LNHDA and CDR2 SQIVND (reference sequence). V was clipped by 7 bases and J by 0 bases; unmatched bases: 6. The length of the CDR3 is 15 residues.

This clonotype was seen at least ten times. The chain uses TRBV19 and TRBJ2-5; 7 nucleotides agree with TRBD1. From germline, CDR1 is LNHDA and CDR2 SQIVND (reference sequence). The CDR3 contains 13 residues. With V trimmed by 10 bases and J by 4 bases, 9 bases remained unmatched. The CDR3 nucleotides are TGTGCCACTTCCAGGGGGATAATAGAGACCCAGTACTTC. Translated, it gives CATSRGIIETQYF.

Notes on this clonotype: Since a much larger clone is just one base distant, this may be a read error. The rearrangement joins TRBV18 to TRBJ1-2, with 9 positions matching TRBD1. The germline CDR1 and CDR2 sequences are KGHSH and LQKENI. The CDR3 length is 15 residues. This chain's CDR3 is CASSRGTGSYYCYTF. The DNA for the CDR3 is TGTGCCAGCTCACGGGGGACAGGGAGCTACTATTGCTACACCTTC.

The rearrangement links TRBV11-3 to TRBJ2-1, with 12 bases identical to TRBD2. Per the germline V gene, CDR1 is SGHNT and CDR2 is YENEEA. Germline trimming cut 7 bases from V and 8 bases from J; bases unmatched to any gene: 9. The CDR3 has 15 residues. For the CDR3, the DNA is TGTGCCAGCAACCTATCTAGCGGGGGGGATGATGAGCAGTTCTTC. It encodes CASNLSSGGDDEQFF.

Notes on this clonotype: A read error may account for a junction end that differs from germline. The chain uses TRBV6-1 and TRBJ2-6; the D is unclear. Germline-derived CDR1 and CDR2 are MNHNS and SASEGT. CDR3 length equals 14 residues. CDR3 in amino acids: CASTRQVGVNVLTF. For the CDR3, the DNA is TGTGCCAGCACCCGGCAGGTTGGGGTCAACGTCCTGACTTTC.

A word on this clonotype: A much larger clone differs from this one at a single base, so this may be a read error. The chain uses TRBV18 and TRBJ1-1, with D uncertain. Germline CDR1 and CDR2: KGHSH and LQKENI. This CDR3 spans 15 amino acids. Trimming stripped 4 bases from V and 3 bases from J, with 15 bases between. This CDR3 reads CASSRRQDLYTEAFF. The CDR3 region has the DNA TGTGCCAGCTCACGAAGGCAGGATTTGTACACTGAAGCTTTCTTT.

In this sample, this clonotype turned up many times. The CDR3 region is CASRRTGDTEAFF. For the CDR3, the DNA is TGTGCCAGCAGACGGACAGGGGACACTGAAGCTTTCTTT. This chain joins TRBV12-3 or TRBV12-4 and TRBJ1-1, with 9 bases fitting TRBD1. V lost 6 bases and J lost 3; bases outside the gene matches: 2. The CDR3 length is 13 residues.

This clonotype was recorded many times. With a much larger clone just one base away, this may be a read error. The chain uses TRBV3-1 and TRBJ1-3; no definite D call. Germline V gives CDR1 LGHDT, CDR2 YNNKEL (reference sequence). This CDR3 comprises 13 residues. Trimming removed 4 bases at V and 0 bases at J, with 4 bases between. CDR3 region: CASSPLSGNTIYF. For the CDR3, the DNA is TGTGCCAGCAGCCCCCTCTCTGGAAACACCATATATTTT.

This clonotype was found a few times. V gene TRBV20-1 combines with J gene TRBJ1-1; D is unresolved. CDR3 length equals 12 residues. The V gene's germline CDR1 is DFQATT and CDR2 SNEGSKA (reference sequence). The V gene lost 5 bases and the J gene lost 4 bases, with 11 bases spanning the gap. The DNA of the CDR3 is TGCAGTGCTTTCCTTGATAGCACTGAAGCTTTCTTT. Its protein is CSAFLDSTEAFF.

At least ten counts were recorded for this clonotype. The chain couples TRBV12-3 or TRBV12-4 to TRBJ2-7; possibly TRBD1 for D (6 bases). This CDR3 contains 13 residues. Deletions cut 4 bases from V and 3 bases from J, with 10 bases between. The CDR3 loop reads CASSSGAGYEQYF. For the CDR3, the DNA is TGTGCCAGCAGTTCAGGGGCAGGCTACGAGCAGTACTTC.